This TCR beta chain was found in a study of T cell repertoires in cytomegalovirus infection. Germline CDR1 is SGHAT and CDR2 is FQNNGV. V lost 1 base, J lost 0 bases, and 9 bases lay in between. This CDR3 is 15 amino acids long. Using its own MiXCR run on the reads, TCRdb lists one record per CDR3 protein. The sample yields about 160,000 distinct CDR3 sequences, approximately 21% seen once. This clonotype was observed a few times. Antigen: not known. Sequencing was performed on CD8+ T cells from cultured PBMCs, taken from culture after CMV antigen stimulation. The chain uses TRBV11-2 and TRBJ2-5; perhaps TRBD1 as D (6 bases). The sequence was collected from a human donor in good health (CMV status not recorded). Some clones in this sample may be carry-over from other donors' samples. The CDR3 DNA reads TGTGCCAGCAGCTTAGTTCCAGGGGACCAAGAGACCCAGTACTTC. It yields the protein CASSLVPGDQETQYF.